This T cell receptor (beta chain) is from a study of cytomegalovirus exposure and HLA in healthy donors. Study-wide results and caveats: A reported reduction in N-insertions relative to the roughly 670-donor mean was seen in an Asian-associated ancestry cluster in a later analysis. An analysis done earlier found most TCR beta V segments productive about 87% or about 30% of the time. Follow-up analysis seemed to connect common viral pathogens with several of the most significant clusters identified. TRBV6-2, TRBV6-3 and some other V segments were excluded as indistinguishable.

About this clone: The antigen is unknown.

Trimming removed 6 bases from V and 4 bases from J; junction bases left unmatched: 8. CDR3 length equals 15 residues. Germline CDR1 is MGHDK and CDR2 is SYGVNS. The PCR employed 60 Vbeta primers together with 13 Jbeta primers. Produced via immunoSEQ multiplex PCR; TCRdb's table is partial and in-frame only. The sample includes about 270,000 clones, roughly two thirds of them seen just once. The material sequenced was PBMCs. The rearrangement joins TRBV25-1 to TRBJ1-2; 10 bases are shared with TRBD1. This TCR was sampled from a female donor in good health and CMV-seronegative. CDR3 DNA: TGTGCCAGCAGCAAGACAGGGGGCGAACTCTATGGCTACACCTTC. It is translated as CASSKTGGELYGYTF.